A selection of T cell receptor beta chains follows, all from one sample in a study of T cells in Graves' hyperthyroidism and ophthalmopathy. TCRdb passed the multiplex PCR reads through MiXCR, listing each CDR3 protein once. This table has roughly 420,000 distinct CDR3 sequences, 15% to 19% appearing once. Sequencing input: blood. The source is a woman between 18 and 30 years old with Graves' hyperthyroidism. Each CDR3 is given with its conserved first and last residue. Fields, in order: clone size, D gene, J gene, V gene, CDR3 DNA, CDR3 protein. A D gene is named only where the DNA matches it firmly. Some rows have no size entry. The others give once, few or many, or a class for an expanded clone.

many TRBD1 TRBJ1-5 TRBV19 TGTGCCAGTACTCCTCCCCCTACAGGGGGTTATTATCAGCCCCAGCATTTT CASTPPPTGGYYQPQHF
- - TRBJ2-7 TRBV30 TGTGCCTGGGGGGGGGGGCGCTATACCTACGAGCAGTACTTC CAWGGGRYTYEQYF
many - TRBJ2-7 TRBV20-1 TGCAGTGCTAGAGAGAGGACGGGGGGCAGAAGCTCCTACGAGCAGTACTTC CSARERTGGRSSYEQYF
- - TRBJ2-7 TRBV11-2 TGTGCCAGCAGCTTAGTCCCAGGGTCGGCCTACGAGCAGTACTTC CASSLVPGSAYEQYF
- - TRBJ1-3 TRBV19 TGTGCCAGTAGAGGAGGGTCGCTGTCTGGAAACACCATATATTTT CASRGGSLSGNTIYF
many TRBD2 TRBJ2-3 TRBV2 TGTGCCAGCAGTGGATCTTCTAGCGGAGACACAGATACGCAGTATTTT CASSGSSSGDTDTQYF
- - TRBJ2-2 TRBV2 TGTGCCAGCACCAAGGACGGTCCCGGCGAGCTGTTTTTT CASTKDGPGELFF
- - TRBJ1-2 TRBV5-1 TGCGCCAGCAGCTTGGCCTCAGGGGATCGATATGGCTACACCTTC CASSLASGDRYGYTF
many - TRBJ2-7 TRBV12-3/TRBV12-4 TGTGCCAGCAGTTTAATCGGGGATATCCGCTACGAGCAGTACTTC CASSLIGDIRYEQYF
- - TRBJ2-3 TRBV10-3 TGTGCCATCAGTGACGGCCTCTCCTCAGATACGCAGTATTTT CAISDGLSSDTQYF
many - TRBJ1-2 TRBV7-6 TGTGCCAGCAGCTTAGAGGCCTACCAGAACTATGGCTACACCTTC CASSLEAYQNYGYTF
- - TRBJ2-7 TRBV5-1 TGCGCCAGCACCGGGTTCAATAGGGGGGCGGTATACGAGCAGTACTTC CASTGFNRGAVYEQYF
many - TRBJ2-3 TRBV28 TGTGCCAGCAGTGCTATTGATACGCAGTATTTT CASSAIDTQYF
many - TRBJ2-3 TRBV10-3 TGTGCCATCAAAGAGACTAGTCCAGATACGCAGTATTTT CAIKETSPDTQYF
many - TRBJ2-5 TRBV9 TGTGCCAGCAGCCCCGGGGCGGGGCGAGAGACCCAGTACTTC CASSPGAGRETQYF
many TRBD2 TRBJ2-1 TRBV11-3 TGTGCCAGCAGCCTGGGGGGGGATGTCTACAATGAGCAGTTCTTC CASSLGGDVYNEQFF
many - TRBJ1-2 TRBV3-1 TGTGCCAGCAGTCCGGACAGCGACGGAAACTATGGCTACACCTTC CASSPDSDGNYGYTF
many TRBD2 TRBJ2-1 TRBV20-1 TGCAGTGCTAGGGGGGGGACTCTGAGCTCCTACAATGAGCAGTTCTTC CSARGGTLSSYNEQFF
many - TRBJ2-5 TRBV20-1 TGCAGTGCTAGACAGGGTTCGGGAGAGACCCAGTACTTC CSARQGSGETQYF
- TRBD1 TRBJ2-2 TRBV20-1 TGCAGTGCTAGCCGGACAGGGGGATCCGGGGAGCTGTTTTTT CSASRTGGSGELFF
once - TRBJ2-5 TRBV7-7 TGTGCTAGCAGCTTAAACTATGGGCAGCAAGAGACCCAGTACTTC CASSLNYGQQETQYF
many TRBD1 TRBJ2-5 TRBV10-3 TGTGCCATCAGTCAGGGGGCGGGATGGCAAGAGACCCAGTACTTC CAISQGAGWQETQYF
many - TRBJ1-5 TRBV28 TGTGCCAGCAGTTTGGACAGTACGATTCAGCCCCAGCATTTT CASSLDSTIQPQHF
few TRBD1 TRBJ1-1 TRBV12-3/TRBV12-4 TGTGCCAGCAGTTTAGACGGGATCGGGACAGGTCCCTTCTTT CASSLDGIGTGPFF
many - TRBJ2-3 TRBV5-6 TGTGCCAGCAGCTTCACAGGACGGATTAGCACAGATACGCAGTATTTT CASSFTGRISTDTQYF
- TRBD2 TRBJ2-7 TRBV30 TGTGCCTGGAGTACTAGCGGAACCTACGAGCAGTACTTC CAWSTSGTYEQYF
many TRBD2 TRBJ2-7 TRBV19 TGTGCCAGCTCTCGAAAGCGGGGTTTCTCCTACGAGCAGTACTTC CASSRKRGFSYEQYF
- TRBD1 TRBJ2-5 TRBV14 TGTGCCAGCAGCCAAGTAGGACAGGGTCAAGAGACCCAGTACTTC CASSQVGQGQETQYF
many TRBD1 TRBJ2-1 TRBV15 TGTGCCACCAGCAGTCCGCCGGGACAGGATTTAATGAGCTCCTACAATGAGCAGTTCTTC CATSSPPGQDLMSSYNEQFF
- TRBD2 TRBJ2-1 TRBV4-2 TGTGCCAGCAGCCAAGAAGCCCCACTAGCGGGAGCGCGAAATGAGCAGTTCTTC CASSQEAPLAGARNEQFF
- - TRBJ1-2 TRBV20-1 TGCAGTGCTAGAGAAGAGGTCTGGCGGGGTGGCTACACCTTC CSAREEVWRGGYTF
- - TRBJ2-3 TRBV5-1 TGTGCCAGCACCTCCCCACCCATAGATACGCAGTATTTT CASTSPPIDTQYF
many - TRBJ2-1 TRBV12-3/TRBV12-4 TGTGCCAGCAGCCGTACTAGCTATGAGCAGTTCTTC CASSRTSYEQFF
many - TRBJ1-2 TRBV10-3 TGTGCCATCACCGGTCGGGGGGTGCTTGATGGCTACACCTTC CAITGRGVLDGYTF
many - TRBJ2-3 TRBV6-4 TGTGCCAGCAGTGAAGGGGGGAAAGATACGCAGTATTTT CASSEGGKDTQYF
many - TRBJ1-4 TRBV20-1 TGCAGTGCTAGGGACGAAGAAAAACTGTTTTTT CSARDEEKLFF
many - TRBJ1-3 TRBV12-3/TRBV12-4 TGTGCCAGCAGTTCCCCACCCACACAGAGCTCTGGAAACACCATATATTTT CASSSPPTQSSGNTIYF
many - TRBJ1-5 TRBV6-2/TRBV6-3 TGTGCCAGCACAGGGCGGGGGCAGGGACGACAGCCCCAGCATTTT CASTGRGQGRQPQHF
many - TRBJ2-7 TRBV18 TGTGCCAGCTCACAGAACCGGGGCAGCGTCCACGAGCAGTACTTC CASSQNRGSVHEQYF
many - TRBJ2-3 TRBV2 TGTGCCAGCAGTCTCGGGACTCGAGGGGCGGATACGCAGTATTTT CASSLGTRGADTQYF
few - TRBJ1-3 TRBV11-2 TGTGCCAGCAAGCAGGCGGGAAACACCATATATTTT CASKQAGNTIYF
many - TRBJ2-5 TRBV12-5 TGTGCTAGTGGTTTGACACCCCGGGGCGGGGAGAGTCAAGAGACCCAGTACTTC CASGLTPRGGESQETQYF
many - TRBJ2-1 TRBV5-1 TGCGCCAGCAGCCGTGCACACTACATTCTTGACAATGAGCAGTTCTTC CASSRAHYILDNEQFF
many TRBD2 TRBJ2-1 TRBV6-1 TGTGCCAGCGGACTTGGGGGGACTAGCTCCTACAATGAGCAGTTCTTC CASGLGGTSSYNEQFF
many - TRBJ1-2 TRBV2 TGTGCCAGCAGTGGAAGCGGAAACTATGGCTACACCTTC CASSGSGNYGYTF
many TRBD2 TRBJ2-1 TRBV24-1 TGTGCCACCAGTGATCCTAGCGGGACGTACAATGAGCAGTTCTTC CATSDPSGTYNEQFF
- - TRBJ2-1 TRBV28 TGTGCCAGCACCCCAATTGGGCTAAGCGACTTTGGGGTCAATGAGCAGTTCTTC CASTPIGLSDFGVNEQFF
many - TRBJ2-7 TRBV2 TGTGCCAGCAGACTCCCAGGACACTCTAGGTCCTACGAGCAGTACTTC CASRLPGHSRSYEQYF
- TRBD1 TRBJ1-5 TRBV27 TGTGCCAGCAGTTCCACCAGGGGGTACAATCAGCCCCAGCATTTT CASSSTRGYNQPQHF
few TRBD2 TRBJ2-1 TRBV9 TGTGCCAGCAGCGTAGGCGGCGGGGGGGCCGGGCAGTTCTTC CASSVGGGGAGQFF
- - TRBJ1-5 TRBV27 TGTGCCAGCAGATCAGGGATGTATAGCAATCAGCCCCAGCATTTT CASRSGMYSNQPQHF
- TRBD2 TRBJ2-1 TRBV2 TGTGCCAGCAGACAAACTAGCGGGGTGGCGGGGGAGCAGTTCTTC CASRQTSGVAGEQFF
many - TRBJ2-7 TRBV11-2 TGTGCCAGCAGCTTAGTTGCTCCCGGGGCCACCTACGAGCAGTACTTC CASSLVAPGATYEQYF
- - TRBJ1-2 TRBV18 TGTGCCAGCTTCTCGGCGGAGTGGACAGCTCTCCAATATGGCTACACCTTC CASFSAEWTALQYGYTF
many - TRBJ2-3 TRBV20-1 TGCAGTGCGAGCACGGGACTCGGAGCCCTCACAGATACGCAGTATTTT CSASTGLGALTDTQYF
many - TRBJ1-5 TRBV28 TGTGCCAGCAGTTTAGGAGACAGGAAGCCGCAGCCCCAGCATTTT CASSLGDRKPQPQHF
few TRBD1 TRBJ2-6 TRBV6-2/TRBV6-3 TGTGCCAGCCGACAGGGGGCGGCTGGGGCCAACGTCCTGACTTTC CASRQGAAGANVLTF
- - TRBJ1-6 TRBV10-3 TGTGCCATCAGGGACTCGGGGATGAATTCACCCCTCCACTTT CAIRDSGMNSPLHF
- - TRBJ1-2 TRBV5-1 TGCGCCAGCAACACTGCTTCTAACTATGGCTACACCTTC CASNTASNYGYTF